This TCR beta chain was captured in a study of CD8+ T cells in alopecia areata. Study conclusions and caveats: Within the top 100, expanded CD8+ clones significantly decreased with tofacitinib, as did scalp clonality.

In regard to this clone: Its specificity is unknown.

RNA extraction and reverse transcription yielded cDNA as sequencing template. Assay: immunoSEQ multiplex PCR; the TCRdb copy retains only in-frame clones and omits some. This sample has hundreds of thousands of clones, with 60% found just once. Treatment: oral pan-JAK inhibitor, 5-10 mg twice daily. Obtained from alopecia areata patients were lesional scalp punch biopsies along with peripheral blood. Deletions cut 5 bases from V and 6 bases from J, with 10 bases between. CDR3 length: 12 amino acids. Germline-derived CDR1 and CDR2 are MNHEY and SMNVEV (reference sequence). The clonotype was recovered from a human donor with alopecia areata. The chain couples TRBV27 to TRBJ1-1; no definite D call. The sequencing used CD4+ T cells sorted from blood, collected around week 54, from a patient treated with tofacitinib. The DNA for the CDR3 is TGTGCCAGCAGTGTACGGGGTGCTGAAGCTTTCTTT. It is translated as CASSVRGAEAFF.